This passage covers 6 T cell receptor beta chains from one sample sequenced in a study of shared clonotypes between healthy human individuals. Generated by immunoSEQ multiplex PCR, the TCRdb table keeps only in-frame clones and is missing some. Altogether about 470,000 clones are present, 70% to 80% being singletons, with the ten largest covering less than 15%. The sample taken for sequencing was PBMCs. All receptors come from a woman aged 40 to 50 in good health. Some clones in this sample may be carry-over from other donors' samples.

The chain uses TRBV11-2 and TRBJ2-7; 13 nucleotides agree with TRBD2. J lost 9 bases, V lost 5 bases, and 10 bases had no gene match. The germline CDR1 and CDR2 sequences are SGHAT and FQNNGV. The CDR3 runs to 15 residues. The CDR3, as DNA: TGTGCCAGCAGCAGCCAGTGGACTAGCGGGAGAGGGCAGTACTTC. The encoded protein is CASSSQWTSGRGQYF. The variable domain in full, with the rest retrieved from reference TRBV11-2 and TRBJ2-7, is EAGVAQSPRYKIIEKRQSVAFWCNPISGHATLYWYQQILGQGPKLLIQFQNNGVVDDSQLPKDRFSAERLKGVDSTLKIQPAKLEDSAVYLCASSSQWTSGRGQYFGPGTRLTVT.

The chain employs TRBV15 and TRBJ2-7; 10 bases are a match to TRBD2. Germline V gives CDR1 LNHNV, CDR2 YYDKDF (reference sequence). The trim removed 5 bases at V and 4 bases at J, leaving 11 bases unmatched. The CDR3 length is 16 residues. The DNA of the CDR3 is TGTGCCACCAGCCCCGGGGCTAGCGGGAGCTTTTACGAGCAGTACTTC. It is translated as CATSPGASGSFYEQYF.

This clone has a count of ten or more. J is TRBJ1-2 and V is TRBV7-9, with TRBD1 identical over 7 bases. V gave up 1 base and J gave up 8 bases; unmatched junction bases: 7. In germline, CDR1 is SEHNR, CDR2 FQNEAQ (reference sequence). The length of the CDR3 is 14 residues. Here the CDR3 reads CASSLDTGAPGYTF. Here the CDR3 DNA reads TGTGCCAGCAGCTTAGATACAGGGGCACCCGGCTACACCTTC. The whole variable domain, remainder taken from reference TRBV7-9 and TRBJ1-2, is DTGVSQNPRHKITKRGQNVTFRCDPISEHNRLYWYRQTLGQGPEFLTYFQNEAQLEKSRLLSDRFSAERPKGSFSTLEIQRTEQGDSAMYLCASSLDTGAPGYTFGSGTRLTVV.

This chain uses TRBV7-8 with TRBJ2-7; 9 nucleotides match TRBD2. With 0 bases clipped from V and 7 bases from J, the junction kept 4 bases outside the gene matches. Germline values: CDR1 SGHVS, CDR2 FQNEAQ. The CDR3 consists of 14 residues. Here the CDR3 reads CASSLAGAGGEQYF. The CDR3 DNA reads as TGTGCCAGCAGCTTAGCGGGAGCGGGAGGTGAGCAGTACTTC.

The J gene is TRBJ1-6, the V gene TRBV7-3; D possibly corresponds to TRBD1 (5 bases). The CDR3 spans 15 residues. Looked up from germline, CDR1 is SGHTA and CDR2 is FQGTGA. Trimming removed 2 bases from V and 9 bases from J, with 14 bases in between. The CDR3 region is CASSLSSAGGSPLHF. CDR3 in DNA: TGTGCCAGCAGCTTATCGTCCGCGGGGGGTTCACCCCTCCACTTT.

The chain links TRBV11-1 to TRBJ2-6; D might be TRBD1 (5 bases). The CDR3 length is 16 residues. The V and J ends lost 5 bases and 0 bases respectively, with 11 bases between them. In germline, CDR1 is SGHAT, CDR2 FQDESV (reference sequence). In DNA form, the CDR3 reads TGTGCCAGCAGCGCAACAGGTAGCTCTGGGGCCAACGTCCTGACTTTC. This gives the protein CASSATGSSGANVLTF.